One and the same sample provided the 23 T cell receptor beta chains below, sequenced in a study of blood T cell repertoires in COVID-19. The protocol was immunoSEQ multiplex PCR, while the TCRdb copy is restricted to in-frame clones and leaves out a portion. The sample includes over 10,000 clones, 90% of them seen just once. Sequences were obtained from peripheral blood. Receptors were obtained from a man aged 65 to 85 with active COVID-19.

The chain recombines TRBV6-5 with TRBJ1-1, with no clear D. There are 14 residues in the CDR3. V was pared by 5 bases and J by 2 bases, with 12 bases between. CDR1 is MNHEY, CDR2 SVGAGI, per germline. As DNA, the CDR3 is TGTGCCAGCAGTAAATTCGTACATAACACTGAAGCTTTCTTT. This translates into CASSKFVHNTEAFF.

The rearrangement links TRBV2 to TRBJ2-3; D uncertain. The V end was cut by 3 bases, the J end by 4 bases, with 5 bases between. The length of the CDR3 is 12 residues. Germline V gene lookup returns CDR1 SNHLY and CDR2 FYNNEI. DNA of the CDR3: TGTGCCAGCAGTGAGCAGGCAGATACGCAGTATTTT. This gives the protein CASSEQADTQYF.

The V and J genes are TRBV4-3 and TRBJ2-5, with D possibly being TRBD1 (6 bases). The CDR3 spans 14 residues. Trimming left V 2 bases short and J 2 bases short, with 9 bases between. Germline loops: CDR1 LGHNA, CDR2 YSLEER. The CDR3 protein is CASSQLTGQETQYF. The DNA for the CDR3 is TGCGCCAGCAGCCAACTAACAGGGCAAGAGACCCAGTACTTC.

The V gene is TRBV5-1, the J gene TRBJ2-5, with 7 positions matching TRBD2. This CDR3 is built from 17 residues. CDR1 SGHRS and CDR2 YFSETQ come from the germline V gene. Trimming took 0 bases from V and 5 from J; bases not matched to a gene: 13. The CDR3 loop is CASSLVALPGGMETQYF. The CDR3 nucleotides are TGCGCCAGCAGCTTGGTTGCACTACCGGGAGGAATGGAGACCCAGTACTTC.

CDR3 nucleotides: TGTGCCACCAGCAGAGAAAGACTCATGAACACCGGGGAGCTGTTTTTT. Protein: CATSRERLMNTGELFF. The rearrangement links TRBV15 to TRBJ2-2; no firm D call. The germline CDR1 and CDR2 sequences are LNHNV and YYDKDF (reference sequence). Trimming removed 0 bases at V and 1 base at J, with 9 bases between. The CDR3 spans 16 residues. Complete variable domain (other parts from reference TRBV15 and TRBJ2-2): DAMVIQNPRYQVTQFGKPVTLSCSQTLNHNVMYWYQQKSSQAPKLLFHYYDKDFNNEADTPDNFQSRRPNTSFCFLDIRSPGLGDTAMYLCATSRERLMNTGELFFGEGSRLTVL.

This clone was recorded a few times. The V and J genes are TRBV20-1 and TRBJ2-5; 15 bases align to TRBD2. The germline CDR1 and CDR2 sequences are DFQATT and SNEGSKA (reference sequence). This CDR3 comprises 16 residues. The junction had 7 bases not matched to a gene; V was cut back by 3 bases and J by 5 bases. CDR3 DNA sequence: TGCAGTGCTAGTCGGTTGGGGACTAGCGGGGGGGAGACCCAGTACTTC. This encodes CSASRLGTSGGETQYF.

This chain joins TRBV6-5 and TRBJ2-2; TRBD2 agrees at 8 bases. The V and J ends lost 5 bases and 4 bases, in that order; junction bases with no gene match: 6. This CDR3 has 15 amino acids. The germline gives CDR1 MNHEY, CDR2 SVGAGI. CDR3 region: CASSPGGAGTGELFF. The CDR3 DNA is TGTGCCAGCAGTCCCGGGGGGGCGGGCACCGGGGAGCTGTTTTTT.

CDR3 bases: TGTGCCAGCAGTGAGGGCGGGGGGGCCGCCTACACTGAAGCTTTCTTT. Its protein is CASSEGGGAAYTEAFF. The rearrangement uses TRBV6-1 and TRBJ1-1; D is possibly TRBD1 (6 bases). V was trimmed by 3 bases and J by 3 bases, leaving 17 bases between them. CDR3 length: 16 residues. Germline loops: CDR1 MNHNS, CDR2 SASEGT.

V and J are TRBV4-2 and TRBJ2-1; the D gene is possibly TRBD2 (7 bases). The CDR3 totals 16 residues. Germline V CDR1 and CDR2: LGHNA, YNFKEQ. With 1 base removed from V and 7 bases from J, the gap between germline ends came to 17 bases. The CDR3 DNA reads TGTGCCAGCAGCCAAGTTGGAGGGGGGGCCTTAAATGAGCAGTTCTTC. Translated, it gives CASSQVGGGALNEQFF.

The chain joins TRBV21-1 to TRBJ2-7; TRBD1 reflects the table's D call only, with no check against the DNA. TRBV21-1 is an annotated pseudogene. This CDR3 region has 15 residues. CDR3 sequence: CASSPRWGSNYEQYF. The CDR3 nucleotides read TGTGCCAGCAGCCCACGGTGGGGCTCGAATTACGAGCAGTACTTC.

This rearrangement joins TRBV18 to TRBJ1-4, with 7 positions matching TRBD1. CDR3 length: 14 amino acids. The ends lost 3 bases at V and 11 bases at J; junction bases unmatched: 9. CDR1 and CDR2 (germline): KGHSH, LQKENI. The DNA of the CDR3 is TGTGCCAGCTCACCCCGGCAGGGGGGATGGAAACTGTTTTTT. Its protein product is CASSPRQGGWKLFF.

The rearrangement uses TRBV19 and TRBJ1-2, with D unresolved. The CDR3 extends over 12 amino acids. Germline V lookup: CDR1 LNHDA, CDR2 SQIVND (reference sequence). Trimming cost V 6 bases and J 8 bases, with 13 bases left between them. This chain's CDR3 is CASSTEPRGYTF. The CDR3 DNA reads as TGTGCCAGTAGCACCGAACCTCGGGGCTACACCTTC.

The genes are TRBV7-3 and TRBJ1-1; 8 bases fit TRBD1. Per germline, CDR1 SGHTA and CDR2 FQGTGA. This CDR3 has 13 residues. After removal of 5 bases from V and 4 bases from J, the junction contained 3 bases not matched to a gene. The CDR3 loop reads CASSPQGGTEAFF. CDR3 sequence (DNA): TGTGCCAGCAGCCCACAGGGGGGCACTGAAGCTTTCTTT.

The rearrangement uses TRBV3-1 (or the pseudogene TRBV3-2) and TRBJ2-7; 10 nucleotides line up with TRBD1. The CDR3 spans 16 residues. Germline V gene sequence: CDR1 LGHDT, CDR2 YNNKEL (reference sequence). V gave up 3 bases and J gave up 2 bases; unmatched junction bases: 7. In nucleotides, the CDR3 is TGTGCCAGCAGCCATCTAAGGACAGGGGGTACCTACGAGCAGTACTTC. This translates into CASSHLRTGGTYEQYF.

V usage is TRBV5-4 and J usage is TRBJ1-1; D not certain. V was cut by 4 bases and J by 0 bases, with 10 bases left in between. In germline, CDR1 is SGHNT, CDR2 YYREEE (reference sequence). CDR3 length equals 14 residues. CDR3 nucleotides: TGTGCCAGCAGCGCCCATGAGATGAACACTGAAGCTTTCTTT. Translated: CASSAHEMNTEAFF.

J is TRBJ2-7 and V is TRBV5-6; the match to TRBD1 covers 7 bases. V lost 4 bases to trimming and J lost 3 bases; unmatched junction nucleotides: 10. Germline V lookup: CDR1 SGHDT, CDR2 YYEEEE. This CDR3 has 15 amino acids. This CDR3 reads CASSEPGQNFYEQYF. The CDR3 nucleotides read TGTGCCAGCAGCGAACCGGGACAGAATTTCTACGAGCAGTACTTC.

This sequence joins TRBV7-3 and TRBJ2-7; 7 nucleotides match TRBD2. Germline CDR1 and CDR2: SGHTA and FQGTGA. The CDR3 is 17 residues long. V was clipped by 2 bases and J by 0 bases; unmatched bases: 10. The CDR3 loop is CASSLGMGGVPSYEQYF. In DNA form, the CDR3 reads TGTGCCAGCAGCTTAGGGATGGGAGGGGTCCCCTCCTACGAGCAGTACTTC.

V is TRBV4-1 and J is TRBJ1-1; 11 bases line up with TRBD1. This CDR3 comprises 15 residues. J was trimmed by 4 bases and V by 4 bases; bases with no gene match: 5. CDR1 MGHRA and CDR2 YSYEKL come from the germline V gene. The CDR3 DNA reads TGCGCCAGCAGCCGGACGGGACAGGGGGGCACTGAAGCTTTCTTT. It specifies CASSRTGQGGTEAFF.

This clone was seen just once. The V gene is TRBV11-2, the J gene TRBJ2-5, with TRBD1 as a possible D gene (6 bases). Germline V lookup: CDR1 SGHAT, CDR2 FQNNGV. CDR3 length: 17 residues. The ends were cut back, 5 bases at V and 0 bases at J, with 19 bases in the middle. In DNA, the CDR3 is TGTGCCAGCAGCGAAGCCGCAGGGGCGCACTACCAAGAGACCCAGTACTTC. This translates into CASSEAAGAHYQETQYF.

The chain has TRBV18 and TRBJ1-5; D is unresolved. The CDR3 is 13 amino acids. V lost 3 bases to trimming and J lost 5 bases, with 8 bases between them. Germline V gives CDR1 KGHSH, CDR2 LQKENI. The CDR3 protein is CASSPSPDQPQHF. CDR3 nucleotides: TGTGCCAGCTCACCCTCCCCGGATCAGCCCCAGCATTTT.

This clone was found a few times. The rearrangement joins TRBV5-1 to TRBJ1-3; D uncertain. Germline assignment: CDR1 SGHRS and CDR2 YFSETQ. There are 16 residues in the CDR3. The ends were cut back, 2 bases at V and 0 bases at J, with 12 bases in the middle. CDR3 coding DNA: TGCGCCAGCAGCTTAGAACCTAGCAGCTCTGGAAACACCATATATTTT. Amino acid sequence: CASSLEPSSSGNTIYF. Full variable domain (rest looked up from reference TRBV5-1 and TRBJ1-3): KAGVTQTPRYLIKTRGQQVTLSCSPISGHRSVSWYQQTPGQGLQFLFEYFSETQRNKGNFPGRFSGRQFSNSRSEMNVSTLELGDSALYLCASSLEPSSSGNTIYFGEGSWLTVV.

CDR3 region: CASSLVSGPATIQYF. DNA of the CDR3: TGTGCCAGCAGCTTAGTCAGCGGTCCGGCAACCATTCAGTACTTC. The chain has TRBV11-2 and TRBJ2-4; D perhaps matches TRBD2 (5 bases). This CDR3 comprises 15 residues. Germline CDR1 SGHAT, CDR2 FQNNGV. With 1 base removed from V and 9 bases from J, the gap between germline ends came to 16 bases.

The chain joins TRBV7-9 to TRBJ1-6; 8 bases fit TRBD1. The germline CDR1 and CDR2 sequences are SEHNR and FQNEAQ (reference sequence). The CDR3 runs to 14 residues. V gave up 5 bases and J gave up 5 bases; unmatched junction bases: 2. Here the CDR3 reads CASSRQGNNSPLHF. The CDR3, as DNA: TGTGCCAGCAGCCGACAGGGGAATAATTCACCCCTCCACTTT.